These 8 T cell receptor beta chains originate from one sample sequenced in a study of CD8+ T cells in alopecia areata. RNA extraction was followed by reverse transcription into cDNA, which acted as the sequencing template. Data came from immunoSEQ multiplex PCR; TCRdb stores just in-frame clones and leaves some out. The data show 100,000 to 120,000 clones, approximately 61% seen once. Sequenced sample: NKG2D-low CD8+ T cells sorted from blood. The receptors were sampled from a human donor with alopecia areata.

V is TRBV14 and J is TRBJ2-3, with D possibly matching TRBD2 (5 bases). Germline V lookup: CDR1 SGHDN, CDR2 FVKESK. The CDR3 length is 15 residues. Trimming left V 3 bases short and J 0 bases short, with 10 bases between. CDR3 DNA: TGTGCCAGCAGCCACGGGATATCGAGCACAGATACGCAGTATTTT. Translation gives CASSHGISSTDTQYF. The full variable domain, with the rest looked up from reference TRBV14 and TRBJ2-3, is EAGVTQFPSHSVIEKGQTVTLRCDPISGHDNLYWYRRVMGKEIKFLLHFVKESKQDESGMPNNRFLAERTGGTYSTLKVQPAELEDSGVYFCASSHGISSTDTQYFGPGTRLTVL.

The rearrangement uses TRBV6-1 and TRBJ1-1; D call uncertain. Per the germline V gene, CDR1 is MNHNS and CDR2 is SASEGT. The CDR3 totals 9 residues. Trimming pared 10 bases from V and 13 bases from J, leaving 13 bases between. CDR3 in amino acids: CATTPGVFF. The CDR3, as DNA: TGTGCCACCACCCCAGGTGTTTTCTTT.

The V call is TRBV5-1, the J call TRBJ2-7, with 11 bases matching TRBD1. V lost 4 bases and J lost 3; bases outside the gene matches: 6. CDR3 length: 15 residues. Per germline, CDR1 SGHRS and CDR2 YFSETQ. CDR3 DNA sequence: TGCGCCAGCAGCGGGCCGGGACAGGGGGTCTACGAGCAGTACTTC. Translation gives CASSGPGQGVYEQYF. The full variable domain, completed using reference TRBV5-1 and TRBJ2-7, is KAGVTQTPRYLIKTRGQQVTLSCSPISGHRSVSWYQQTPGQGLQFLFEYFSETQRNKGNFPGRFSGRQFSNSRSEMNVSTLELGDSALYLCASSGPGQGVYEQYFGPGTRLTVT.

The rearrangement links TRBV7-2 to TRBJ2-7; maybe TRBD1 (6 bases). Germline assignment: CDR1 SGHTA and CDR2 FQGNSA. With 1 base removed from V and 5 bases from J, the gap between germline ends came to 15 bases. This CDR3 region has 15 residues. The CDR3 region is CASSLVQGSADEQYF. The CDR3, as DNA: TGTGCCAGCAGCTTAGTTCAGGGGTCAGCGGACGAGCAGTACTTC.

A few counts support this clone. The chain carries TRBV4-1 and TRBJ2-5; 9 bases are a match to TRBD2. Per the germline V gene, CDR1 is MGHRA and CDR2 is YSYEKL. Losses at the gene ends were 3 bases for V and 4 bases for J; bases not matched to a gene: 3. The CDR3 consists of 14 residues. CDR3 nucleotides: TGCGCCAGCAGCCACCAGACTAGCGGAGAGACCCAGTACTTC. Translating it yields CASSHQTSGETQYF.

This clone showed up just a few times. CDR3 amino acids: CASSQSLARTAGELFF. The DNA of the CDR3 is TGCGCCAGCAGTCAATCCTTGGCCAGGACAGCCGGGGAGCTGTTTTTT. The chain carries TRBV23-1 and TRBJ2-2; TRBD1 is a possible D gene (6 bases). TRBV23-1 is reported as an ORF; its role is uncertain. This CDR3 comprises 16 residues. Trimming removed 0 bases at V and 6 bases at J, with 14 bases between.

This sequence joins TRBV5-1 and TRBJ1-3; weak D call: TRBD1 (6 bases). Trimming took 4 bases from V and 4 from J, leaving 15 bases between them. The germline V gene encodes CDR1 SGHRS and CDR2 YFSETQ. The CDR3 is 15 amino acids. CDR3 in amino acids: CASSPTGTGGNTIYF. The CDR3 bases are TGCGCCAGCAGCCCTACAGGGACCGGAGGAAACACCATATATTTT. The full variable domain, rest sourced from reference TRBV5-1 and TRBJ1-3, is KAGVTQTPRYLIKTRGQQVTLSCSPISGHRSVSWYQQTPGQGLQFLFEYFSETQRNKGNFPGRFSGRQFSNSRSEMNVSTLELGDSALYLCASSPTGTGGNTIYFGEGSWLTVV.

The chain combines TRBV5-1 with TRBJ2-1, with D possibly being TRBD1 or TRBD2 (6 bases each). V was trimmed by 4 bases and J by 6 bases, leaving 17 bases between them. The CDR3 is made up of 15 amino acids. Per germline, CDR1 SGHRS and CDR2 YFSETQ. The CDR3 reads CASSRGRFWRNEQFF. CDR3 DNA: TGCGCCAGCAGCCGGGGGCGTTTTTGGCGCAATGAGCAGTTCTTC.